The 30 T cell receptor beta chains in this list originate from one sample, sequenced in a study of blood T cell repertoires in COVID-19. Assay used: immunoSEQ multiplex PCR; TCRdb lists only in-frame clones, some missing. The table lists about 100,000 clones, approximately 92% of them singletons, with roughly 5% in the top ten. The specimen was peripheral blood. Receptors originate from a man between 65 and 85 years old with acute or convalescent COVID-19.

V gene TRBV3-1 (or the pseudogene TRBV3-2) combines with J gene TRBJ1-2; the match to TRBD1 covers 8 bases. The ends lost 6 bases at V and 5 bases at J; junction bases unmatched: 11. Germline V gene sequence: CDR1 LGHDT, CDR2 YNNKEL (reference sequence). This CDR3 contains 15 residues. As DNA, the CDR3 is TGTGCCAGCAGACACCTATACAGGGGGAAATATGGCTACACCTTC. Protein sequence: CASRHLYRGKYGYTF.

The CDR3 DNA reads as TGTGCCAGCAGCTTAGCCCTAGGTCCTGACACCGGGGAGCTGTTTTTT. Translation gives CASSLALGPDTGELFF. The chain is built from TRBV7-7 and TRBJ2-2; D gene ambiguous. V was trimmed by 0 bases and J by 3 bases, leaving 11 bases between them. This CDR3 spans 16 amino acids. Germline CDR1 and CDR2: SSHAT and FNYEAQ (reference sequence).

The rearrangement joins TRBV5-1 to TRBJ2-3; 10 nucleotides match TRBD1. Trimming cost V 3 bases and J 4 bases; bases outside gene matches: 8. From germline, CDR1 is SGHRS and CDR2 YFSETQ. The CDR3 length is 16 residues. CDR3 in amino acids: CASSYAGTGDPDTQYF. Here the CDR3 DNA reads TGCGCCAGCAGCTACGCCGGGACAGGGGACCCAGATACGCAGTATTTT.

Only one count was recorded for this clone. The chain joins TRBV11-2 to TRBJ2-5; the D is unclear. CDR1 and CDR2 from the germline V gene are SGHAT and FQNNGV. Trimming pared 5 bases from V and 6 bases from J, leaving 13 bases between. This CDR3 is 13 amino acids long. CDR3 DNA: TGTGCCAGCAGCGCCGGTTGGAGAAAGACCCAGTACTTC. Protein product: CASSAGWRKTQYF.

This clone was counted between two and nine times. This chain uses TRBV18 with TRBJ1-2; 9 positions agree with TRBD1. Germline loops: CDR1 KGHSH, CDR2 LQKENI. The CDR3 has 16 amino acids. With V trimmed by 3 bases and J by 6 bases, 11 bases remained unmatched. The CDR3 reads CASSPARTGVGHGYTF. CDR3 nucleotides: TGTGCCAGCTCACCCGCCCGGACAGGGGTTGGGCATGGCTACACCTTC.

Written as DNA, the CDR3 is TGTGCCAGCAGTTTAGCGGGAAGCCGCTCCTACGAGCAGTACTTC. Translated: CASSLAGSRSYEQYF. The chain couples TRBV28 to TRBJ2-7; D perhaps matches TRBD2 (6 bases). Trimming pared 2 bases from V and 0 bases from J, leaving 11 bases between. The CDR3 totals 15 residues. Looked up from germline, CDR1 is MDHEN and CDR2 is SYDVKM.

CDR3 region: CASSSPPPERGTDTQYF. The DNA of the CDR3 is TGTGCCAGCAGTTCGCCCCCGCCGGAGAGGGGCACAGATACGCAGTATTTT. V and J are TRBV28 and TRBJ2-3; possible D gene TRBD2, 5 bases. V was pared by 4 bases and J by 1 base, with 18 bases between. Germline CDR1 and CDR2: MDHEN and SYDVKM. The CDR3 totals 17 residues.

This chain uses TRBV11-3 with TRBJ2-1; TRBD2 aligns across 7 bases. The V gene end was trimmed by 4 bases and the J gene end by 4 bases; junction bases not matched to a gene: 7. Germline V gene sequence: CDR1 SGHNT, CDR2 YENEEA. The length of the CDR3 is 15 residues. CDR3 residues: CASSYGGGRYNEQFF. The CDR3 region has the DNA TGTGCCAGCAGCTACGGGGGAGGGAGGTACAATGAGCAGTTCTTC.

The CDR3 sequence: CASRAGTGVDSPLHF. The CDR3 DNA follows: TGTGCCAGCAGGGCCGGGACAGGGGTAGACTCACCCCTCCACTTT. The chain uses TRBV28 and TRBJ1-6, with TRBD1 identical over 10 bases. The J segment lost 10 bases and the V segment lost 6 bases, leaving 9 bases of the junction unmatched. This CDR3 has 15 residues. Germline lookup yields CDR1 MDHEN and CDR2 SYDVKM.

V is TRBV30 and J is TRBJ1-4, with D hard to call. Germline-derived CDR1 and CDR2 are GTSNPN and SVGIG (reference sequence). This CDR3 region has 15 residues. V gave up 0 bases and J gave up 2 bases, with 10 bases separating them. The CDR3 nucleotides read TGTGCCTGGAGTGTTGGCGCGGGGACTAATGAAAAACTGTTTTTT. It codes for CAWSVGAGTNEKLFF.

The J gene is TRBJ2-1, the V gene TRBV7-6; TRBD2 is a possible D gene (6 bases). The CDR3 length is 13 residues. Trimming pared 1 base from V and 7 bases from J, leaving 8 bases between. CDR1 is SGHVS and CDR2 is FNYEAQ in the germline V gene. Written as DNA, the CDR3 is TGTGCCAGCAGCTTAGGGGGAGGTAATGAGCAGTTCTTC. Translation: CASSLGGGNEQFF. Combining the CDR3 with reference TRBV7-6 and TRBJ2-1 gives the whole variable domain GAGVSQSPRYKVTKRGQDVALRCDPISGHVSLYWYRQALGQGPEFLTYFNYEAQQDKSGLPNDRFSAERPEGSISTLTIQRTEQRDSAMYRCASSLGGGNEQFFGPGTRLTVL.

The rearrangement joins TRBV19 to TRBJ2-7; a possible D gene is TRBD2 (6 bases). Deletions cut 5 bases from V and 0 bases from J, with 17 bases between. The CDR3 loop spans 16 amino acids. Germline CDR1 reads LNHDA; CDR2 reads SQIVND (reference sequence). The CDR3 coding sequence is TGTGCCAGTAGTTCCTACTCGGGACTGAGCTCCTACGAGCAGTACTTC. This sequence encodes CASSSYSGLSSYEQYF.

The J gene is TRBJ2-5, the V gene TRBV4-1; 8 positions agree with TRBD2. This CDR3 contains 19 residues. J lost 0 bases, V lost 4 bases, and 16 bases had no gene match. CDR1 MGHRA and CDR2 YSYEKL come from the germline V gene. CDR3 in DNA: TGCGCCAGCAGCCTCGGAAGGCTTTTAGCGGGGAGGTACCAAGAGACCCAGTACTTC. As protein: CASSLGRLLAGRYQETQYF.

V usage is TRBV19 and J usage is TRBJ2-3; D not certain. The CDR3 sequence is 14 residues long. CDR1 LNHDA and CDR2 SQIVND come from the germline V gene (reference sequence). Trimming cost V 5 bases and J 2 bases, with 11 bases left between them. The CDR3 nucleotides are TGTGCCAGTAGTTCTTATAGATTCACAGATACGCAGTATTTT. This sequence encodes CASSSYRFTDTQYF.

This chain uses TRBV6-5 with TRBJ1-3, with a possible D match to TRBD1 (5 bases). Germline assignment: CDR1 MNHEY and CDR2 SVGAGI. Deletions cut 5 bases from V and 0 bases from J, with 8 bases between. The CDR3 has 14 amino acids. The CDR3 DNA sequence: TGTGCCAGCAGTACGGGGGGCTCTGGAAACACCATATATTTT. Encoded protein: CASSTGGSGNTIYF.

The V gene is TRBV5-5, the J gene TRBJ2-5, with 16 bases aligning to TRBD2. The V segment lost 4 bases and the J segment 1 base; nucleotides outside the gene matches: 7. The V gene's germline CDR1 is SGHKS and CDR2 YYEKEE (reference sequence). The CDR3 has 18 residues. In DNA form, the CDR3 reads TGTGCCAGCAGCCACGGGACTAGCGGGAGGGGAGGCCAAGAGACCCAGTACTTC. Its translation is CASSHGTSGRGGQETQYF.

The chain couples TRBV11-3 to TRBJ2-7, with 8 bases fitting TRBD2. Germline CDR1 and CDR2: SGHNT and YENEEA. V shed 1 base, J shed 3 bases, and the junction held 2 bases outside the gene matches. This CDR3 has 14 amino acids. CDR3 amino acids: CASSLVSGNYEQYF. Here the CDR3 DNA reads TGTGCCAGCAGCTTAGTTAGCGGGAACTACGAGCAGTACTTC.

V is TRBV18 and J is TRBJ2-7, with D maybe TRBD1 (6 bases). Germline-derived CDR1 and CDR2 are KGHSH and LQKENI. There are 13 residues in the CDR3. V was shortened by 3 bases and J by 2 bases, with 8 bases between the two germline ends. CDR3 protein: CASSPQGTYEQYF. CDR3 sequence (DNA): TGTGCCAGCTCACCCCAGGGGACCTACGAGCAGTACTTC.

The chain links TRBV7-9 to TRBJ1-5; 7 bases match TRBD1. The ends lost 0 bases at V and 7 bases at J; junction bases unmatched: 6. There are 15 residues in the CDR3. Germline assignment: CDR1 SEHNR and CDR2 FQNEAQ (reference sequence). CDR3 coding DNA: TGTGCCAGCAGCTTAGCGGGGGCAGGGGGGCAGCCCCAGCATTTT. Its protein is CASSLAGAGGQPQHF.

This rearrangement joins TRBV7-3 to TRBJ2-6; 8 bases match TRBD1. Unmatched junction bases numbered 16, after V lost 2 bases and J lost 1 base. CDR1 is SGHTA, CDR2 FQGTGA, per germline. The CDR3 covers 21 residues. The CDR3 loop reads CASSLLGDRGWFGSGANVLTF. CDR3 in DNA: TGTGCCAGCAGCTTACTGGGAGACAGGGGCTGGTTTGGGTCTGGGGCCAACGTCCTGACTTTC.

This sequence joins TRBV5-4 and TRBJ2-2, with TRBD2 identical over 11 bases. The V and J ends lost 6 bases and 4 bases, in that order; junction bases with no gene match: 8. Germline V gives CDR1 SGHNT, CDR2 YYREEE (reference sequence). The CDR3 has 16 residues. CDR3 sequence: CASTTGTSGVTGELFF. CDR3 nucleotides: TGTGCCAGCACCACGGGGACTAGCGGAGTCACCGGGGAGCTGTTTTTT.

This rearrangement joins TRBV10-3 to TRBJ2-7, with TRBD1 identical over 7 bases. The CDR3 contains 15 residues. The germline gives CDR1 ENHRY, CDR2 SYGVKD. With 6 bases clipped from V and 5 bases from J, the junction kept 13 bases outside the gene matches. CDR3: CAISSPAGGINEQYF. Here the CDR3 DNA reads TGTGCCATCAGCAGCCCGGCAGGGGGTATCAACGAGCAGTACTTC.

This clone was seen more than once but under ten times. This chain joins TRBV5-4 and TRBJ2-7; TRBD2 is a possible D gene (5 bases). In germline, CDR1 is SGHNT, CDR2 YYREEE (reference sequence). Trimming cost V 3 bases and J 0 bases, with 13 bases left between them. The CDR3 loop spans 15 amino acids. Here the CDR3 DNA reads TGTGCCAGCAGCTCGAGCGGCATGCACTCCTACGAGCAGTACTTC. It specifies CASSSSGMHSYEQYF. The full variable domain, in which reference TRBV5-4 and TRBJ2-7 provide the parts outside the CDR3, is ETGVTQSPTHLIKTRGQQVTLRCSSQSGHNTVSWYQQALGQGPQFIFQYYREEENGRGNFPPRFSGLQFPNYSSELNVNALELDDSALYLCASSSSGMHSYEQYFGPGTRLTVT.

CDR3 sequence reads: CASSRDGRVFGNTIYF. Written as DNA, the CDR3 is TGTGCCAGCAGCCGGGACGGGAGAGTTTTCGGAAACACCATATATTTT. V gene TRBV9 combines with J gene TRBJ1-3; tentative D call: TRBD1 (5 bases). Between the trimmed V and J ends, which lost 4 bases and 4 bases, there was a span of 18 bases. The germline gives CDR1 SGDLS, CDR2 YYNGEE. The CDR3 extends over 16 amino acids.

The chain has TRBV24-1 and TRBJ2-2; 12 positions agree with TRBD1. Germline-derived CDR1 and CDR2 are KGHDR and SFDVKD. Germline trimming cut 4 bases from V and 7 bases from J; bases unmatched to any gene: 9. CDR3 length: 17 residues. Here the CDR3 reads CATSDTPGQGAGGELFF. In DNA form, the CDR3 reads TGTGCCACCAGTGACACTCCGGGACAGGGGGCGGGCGGGGAGCTGTTTTTT.

In DNA form, the CDR3 reads TGTGCCTGGAGTTTGGCGGCTAACACCGGGGAGCTGTTTTTT. Protein sequence: CAWSLAANTGELFF. This sequence joins TRBV30 and TRBJ2-2; D is unresolved. The CDR3 sequence is 14 residues long. From germline, CDR1 is GTSNPN and CDR2 SVGIG (reference sequence). With 2 bases removed from V and 2 bases from J, the gap between germline ends came to 9 bases.

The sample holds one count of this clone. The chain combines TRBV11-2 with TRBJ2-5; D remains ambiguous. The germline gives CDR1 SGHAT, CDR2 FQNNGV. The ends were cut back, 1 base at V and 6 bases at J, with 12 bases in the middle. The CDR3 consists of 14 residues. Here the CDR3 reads CASSLASGRKTQYF. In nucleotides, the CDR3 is TGTGCCAGCAGCTTAGCTTCAGGTCGAAAGACCCAGTACTTC.

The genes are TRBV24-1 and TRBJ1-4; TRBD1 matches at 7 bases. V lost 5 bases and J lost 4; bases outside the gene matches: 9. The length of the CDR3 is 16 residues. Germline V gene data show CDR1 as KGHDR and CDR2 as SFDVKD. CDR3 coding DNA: TGTGCCACCAGTGGTAGAACAGGGGCCGGTAATGAAAAACTGTTTTTT. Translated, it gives CATSGRTGAGNEKLFF.

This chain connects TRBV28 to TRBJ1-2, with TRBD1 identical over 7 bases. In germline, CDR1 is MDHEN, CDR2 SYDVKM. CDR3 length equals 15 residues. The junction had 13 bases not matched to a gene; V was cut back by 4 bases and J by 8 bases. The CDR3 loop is CASSYLAGGKGGYTF. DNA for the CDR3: TGTGCCAGCAGTTACTTGGCAGGGGGGAAGGGCGGCTACACCTTC.

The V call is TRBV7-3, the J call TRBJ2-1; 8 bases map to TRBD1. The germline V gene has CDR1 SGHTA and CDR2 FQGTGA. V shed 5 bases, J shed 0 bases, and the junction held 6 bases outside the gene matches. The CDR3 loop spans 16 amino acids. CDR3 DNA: TGTGCCAGCAGCCCTTGGACAGGGAGCTCCTACAATGAGCAGTTCTTC. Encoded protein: CASSPWTGSSYNEQFF.